The clone carrying this T cell receptor (beta chain) was observed a handful of times. Its specificity is unknown. This entry comes from a study of cytomegalovirus exposure and HLA in healthy donors. Study summary: The roughly 100 million unique TCR beta sequences, from around 200 million T cells, were found by an earlier analysis.

The CDR3 sequence is 14 residues long. V was shortened by 3 bases and J by 1 base, with 10 bases between the two germline ends. The germline gives CDR1 SGHRS, CDR2 YFSETQ. A multiplex PCR was run with 60 Vbeta primers and 13 Jbeta primers. Produced via immunoSEQ multiplex PCR; TCRdb's table is partial and in-frame only. The sample holds approximately 150,000 clones, just over 65% seen once. Study findings and constraints: Because they were indistinguishable, some V segments, including TRBV6-2 and TRBV6-3, were excluded.

This rearrangement joins TRBV5-1 to TRBJ1-1; D is possibly TRBD1 (6 bases). The material sequenced was PBMCs. The receptor's source is a woman aged 60-75 years in good health and CMV-seronegative. CDR3 DNA sequence: TGCGCCAGCAGCTACAGGGTGGGGAACACTGAAGCTTTCTTT. Translation gives CASSYRVGNTEAFF.